The 29 T cell receptor beta chains below come from one sample, sequenced in a study of cytomegalovirus exposure and HLA in healthy donors (dated by TCRdb to about 2017). Libraries came from the immunoSEQ multiplex PCR assay. For the multiplex PCR, a mixture combining 60 forward primers for TCR Vbeta segments and 13 reverse primers for TCR Jbeta segments was used. This is the immuneACCESS table as TCRdb keeps it, with only in-frame sequences that have V and J called. A part of the clones is gone; compared with another copy, unresolved V genes explain less than half, and the rest is unexplained. This sample gives roughly 61,000 clones in total; 70% to 90% of them show up just once. The ten biggest clones cover around 5.9% of the sample. Sequenced: PBMCs. These receptors all stem from a male donor in good health and CMV-seronegative.

This clone was picked up a small number of times. This chain connects TRBV4-2 to TRBJ2-1, with 13 bases lining up with TRBD2. The CDR3 runs to 18 residues. CDR1 and CDR2 (germline): LGHNA, YNFKEQ. The trim removed 1 base at V and 2 bases at J, leaving 5 bases unmatched. The CDR3 spells CASSQGLAGGGTYNEQFF. In DNA form, the CDR3 reads TGTGCCAGCAGCCAAGGACTAGCGGGGGGAGGGACCTACAATGAGCAGTTCTTC.

The chain couples TRBV30 to TRBJ2-5; tentative D call: TRBD2 (7 bases). Germline lookup yields CDR1 GTSNPN and CDR2 SVGIG (reference sequence). V gave up 0 bases and J gave up 0 bases, with 23 bases separating them. The CDR3 runs to 19 residues. This CDR3 reads CAWSVLGERGGGYQETQYF. Written as DNA, the CDR3 is TGTGCCTGGAGTGTACTCGGTGAAAGGGGGGGTGGGTACCAAGAGACCCAGTACTTC.

This chain connects TRBV18 to TRBJ2-7; 7 bases line up with TRBD1. This CDR3 is 13 amino acids long. Looked up from germline, CDR1 is KGHSH and CDR2 is LQKENI. J gave up 6 bases and V 6 bases, and 8 bases lay outside the gene matches. Here the CDR3 DNA reads TGTGCCAGCTCTTCACAGGGGATGGGCGAGCAGTACTTC. This encodes CASSSQGMGEQYF.

The chain has TRBV18 and TRBJ2-5; 7 bases match TRBD2. Germline V gene data show CDR1 as KGHSH and CDR2 as LQKENI. This CDR3 comprises 15 residues. Losses at the gene ends were 0 bases for V and 2 bases for J; bases not matched to a gene: 3. Here the CDR3 DNA reads TGTGCCAGCTCACCACCGGGGGGGGTACAAGAGACCCAGTACTTC. This gives the protein CASSPPGGVQETQYF.

This rearrangement joins TRBV28 to TRBJ2-7; D is possibly TRBD1 (5 bases). The CDR3 is 12 residues long. The germline V and J ends were trimmed by 5 bases and 2 bases, with 7 bases remaining between them. Germline loops: CDR1 MDHEN, CDR2 SYDVKM. The CDR3 coding sequence is TGTGCCAGCAGTGGGGCCCCCTACGAGCAGTACTTC. This encodes CASSGAPYEQYF.

Details on this clone: One end of the junction is discordant with germline, which a read error may explain. Other DNA sequences in the same sample also yield this CDR3. V is TRBV7-2 and J is TRBJ2-3; D remains unclear. The CDR3 length is 14 residues. CDR1 and CDR2 (germline): SGHTA, FQGNSA. CDR3 residues: CASSLGSFADTQYF. The CDR3, as DNA: TGCGCCAGCAGCTTAGGAAGCTTCGCGGATACGCAGTATTTT.

The V and J genes are TRBV4-3 and TRBJ1-2, with D maybe TRBD1 (5 bases). The V and J ends lost 0 bases and 4 bases respectively, with 9 bases between them. This CDR3 is built from 14 residues. Germline loops: CDR1 LGHNA, CDR2 YSLEER. CDR3 nucleotide sequence: TGCGCCAGCAGCCAAGATTTGGGGGGCTATGGCTACACCTTC. Translating gives CASSQDLGGYGYTF.

This clone appeared a single time. The chain links TRBV10-3 to TRBJ1-4; 9 nucleotides match TRBD1. CDR1 is ENHRY and CDR2 is SYGVKD in the germline V gene. This CDR3 is 14 amino acids long. V lost 2 bases to trimming and J lost 7 bases; unmatched junction nucleotides: 2. CDR3 region: CAISEGQGSEKLFF. CDR3 nucleotide sequence: TGTGCCATCAGTGAGGGACAGGGGAGTGAAAAACTGTTTTTT.

In nucleotides, the CDR3 is TGTGCCTGGAGTGTGGGGGGAAGCAATCAGCCCCAGCATTTT. Its protein product is CAWSVGGSNQPQHF. The V and J genes are TRBV30 and TRBJ1-5; tentative D call: TRBD1 (5 bases). The CDR3 spans 14 residues. Germline CDR1 GTSNPN, CDR2 SVGIG (reference sequence). Between the trimmed V and J ends, which lost 0 bases and 1 base, there was a span of 7 bases.

The genes are TRBV2 and TRBJ2-5; 11 nucleotides agree with TRBD2. Germline V gene data show CDR1 as SNHLY and CDR2 as FYNNEI. The trim removed 1 base at V and 4 bases at J, leaving 11 bases unmatched. This CDR3 region has 18 residues. The CDR3 bases are TGTGCCAGCAGTGAAGTAACTAGCGGGGGCCGGGAAAGAGAGACCCAGTACTTC. Amino acids: CASSEVTSGGRERETQYF.

The chain joins TRBV4-3 to TRBJ1-4, with 9 positions matching TRBD1. Losses at the gene ends were 2 bases for V and 3 bases for J; bases not matched to a gene: 13. The CDR3 is 19 residues long. Germline V gene lookup returns CDR1 LGHNA and CDR2 YSLEER. CDR3 DNA: TGCGCCAGCAGCCAAAGAGATGAGCCACAGGGGGCACCTAATGAAAAACTGTTTTTT. Translating it yields CASSQRDEPQGAPNEKLFF.

V usage is TRBV6-6 and J usage is TRBJ2-7; 7 bases fit TRBD1. Germline values: CDR1 MNHNY, CDR2 SVGAGI (reference sequence). V shed 5 bases, J shed 1 base, and the junction held 5 bases outside the gene matches. This CDR3 comprises 14 residues. CDR3 sequence (DNA): TGTGCCAGCAGTCCCCGACAGGGATCCTACGAGCAGTACTTC. Translating it yields CASSPRQGSYEQYF.

The J gene is TRBJ2-1, the V gene TRBV27; maybe TRBD1 (5 bases). Germline V gives CDR1 MNHEY, CDR2 SMNVEV (reference sequence). Trimming cost V 1 base and J 7 bases, with 14 bases left between them. The CDR3 is made up of 15 amino acids. The CDR3: CASSLYRQGLNEQFF. The CDR3 nucleotides are TGTGCCAGCAGTTTATACCGGCAGGGTTTAAATGAGCAGTTCTTC.

This clone is a singleton in its sample. The J gene is TRBJ2-1, the V gene TRBV7-9, with 10 positions matching TRBD1. The germline CDR1 and CDR2 sequences are SEHNR and FQNEAQ (reference sequence). The CDR3 sequence is 15 residues long. The V gene end was trimmed by 8 bases and the J gene end by 6 bases; junction bases not matched to a gene: 10. CDR3 in DNA: TGTGCCAGCGGTACCGGGACAGGGGCCGGCAATGAGCAGTTCTTC. It codes for CASGTGTGAGNEQFF.

This rearrangement joins TRBV7-8 to TRBJ2-5; 9 bases agree with TRBD2. This CDR3 region has 18 residues. Germline lookup yields CDR1 SGHVS and CDR2 FQNEAQ. Unmatched junction bases numbered 17, after V lost 7 bases and J lost 2 bases. CDR3 bases: TGTGCCAGCACCCCTTCATACGTCGCGGGGGGGACTCAAGAGACCCAGTACTTC. Protein sequence: CASTPSYVAGGTQETQYF.

The rearrangement joins TRBV29-1 to TRBJ1-1; TRBD1 matches 7 bases. Trimming took 6 bases from V and 5 from J; bases not matched to a gene: 6. CDR3 length equals 12 residues. The germline V gene encodes CDR1 SQVTM and CDR2 ANQGSEA. This CDR3 is CSVRRQGTEAFF. DNA for the CDR3: TGCAGCGTAAGGCGACAGGGAACTGAAGCTTTCTTT.

This sequence joins TRBV2 and TRBJ1-5; 7 bases align to TRBD1. The germline gives CDR1 SNHLY, CDR2 FYNNEI. The ends lost 4 bases at V and 4 bases at J; junction bases unmatched: 4. The CDR3 covers 14 residues. For the CDR3, the DNA is TGTGCCAGCAGTGTACAGGGGAATAATCAGCCCCAGCATTTT. It is translated as CASSVQGNNQPQHF.

The chain combines TRBV9 with TRBJ1-2; TRBD1 might be the D (5 bases). Looked up from germline, CDR1 is SGDLS and CDR2 is YYNGEE. V lost 0 bases to trimming and J lost 4 bases, with 7 bases between them. The CDR3 spans 13 residues. This CDR3 reads CASSVDGGYGYTF. CDR3 in DNA: TGTGCCAGCAGCGTAGACGGGGGCTATGGCTACACCTTC.

This chain links TRBV27 with TRBJ1-6; D perhaps matches TRBD1 (5 bases). The germline CDR1 and CDR2 sequences are MNHEY and SMNVEV (reference sequence). Trimming stripped 8 bases from V and 4 bases from J, with 18 bases between. The CDR3 is 16 amino acids. The CDR3 sequence: CASSGGVPSYNSPLHF. CDR3 nucleotides: TGTGCCAGCTCCGGAGGGGTCCCCTCATATAATTCACCCCTCCACTTT.

The rearrangement links TRBV11-3 to TRBJ2-1; D not certain. Trimming pared 0 bases from V and 1 base from J, leaving 7 bases between. The CDR3 loop spans 15 amino acids. Germline V gene data show CDR1 as SGHNT and CDR2 as YENEEA. The CDR3 spells CASSLEQVSYNEQFF. CDR3 bases: TGTGCCAGCAGCTTAGAGCAGGTTTCCTACAATGAGCAGTTCTTC.

This chain uses TRBV19 with TRBJ2-6; D might be TRBD2 (6 bases). Germline V lookup: CDR1 LNHDA, CDR2 SQIVND (reference sequence). V was shortened by 3 bases and J by 0 bases, with 9 bases between the two germline ends. CDR3 length equals 16 residues. The CDR3 spells CASSIGRFSGANVLTF. Written as DNA, the CDR3 is TGTGCCAGTAGTATCGGGAGATTCTCTGGGGCCAACGTCCTGACTTTC.

The chain employs TRBV5-6 and TRBJ2-3; maybe TRBD1 (6 bases). CDR3 size: 14 residues. Germline V gene lookup returns CDR1 SGHDT and CDR2 YYEEEE. V was clipped by 3 bases and J by 11 bases, with 19 bases between them. This CDR3 reads CASSWSTGPNGQYF. DNA for the CDR3: TGTGCCAGCAGCTGGTCGACAGGCCCAAACGGGCAGTATTTT. The whole variable domain, remainder taken from reference TRBV5-6 and TRBJ2-3, is DAGVTQSPTHLIKTRGQQVTLRCSPKSGHDTVSWYQQALGQGPQFIFQYYEEEERQRGNFPDRFSGHQFPNYSSELNVNALLLGDSALYLCASSWSTGPNGQYFGPGTRLTVL.

This clone has just a few counts. This rearrangement joins TRBV4-3 to TRBJ2-2; 7 positions match TRBD1. CDR1 is LGHNA and CDR2 is YSLEER in the germline V gene. CDR3 length: 17 residues. The ends lost 3 bases at V and 0 bases at J; junction bases unmatched: 7. CDR3 in DNA: TGCGCCAGCAGCCATACCGAAGACAGGGCGAACACCGGGGAGCTGTTTTTT. Translated, it gives CASSHTEDRANTGELFF.

Only one count was recorded for this clone. The chain joins TRBV13 to TRBJ1-1; the D gene is possibly TRBD1 (5 bases). Looked up from germline, CDR1 is PRHDT and CDR2 is FYEKMQ (reference sequence). The CDR3 consists of 18 residues. V was trimmed by 0 bases and J by 6 bases, leaving 23 bases between them. The DNA for the CDR3 is TGTGCCAGCAGCTTAGGCCGTGGGGTTGGGGGGGAAGACCCTGAAGCTTTCTTT. It encodes CASSLGRGVGGEDPEAFF.

This chain uses TRBV6-5 with TRBJ2-3, with no clear D. Trimming left V 2 bases short and J 12 bases short, with 9 bases between. Per germline, CDR1 MNHEY and CDR2 SVGAGI. The CDR3 extends over 11 amino acids. The CDR3 nucleotides are TGTGCCAGCAGTTACGATTCAGTTCAGTATTTT. This sequence encodes CASSYDSVQYF.

The chain links TRBV6-1 to TRBJ2-2; D is perhaps TRBD1 (6 bases). V lost 2 bases, J lost 1 base, and 8 bases lay in between. This CDR3 spans 15 amino acids. CDR1 is MNHNS and CDR2 is SASEGT in the germline V gene. The CDR3 protein is CASSELDRNTGELFF. CDR3 DNA: TGTGCCAGCAGTGAATTGGACAGGAACACCGGGGAGCTGTTTTTT.

This clone was detected only a few times. This chain connects TRBV7-9 to TRBJ2-1, with TRBD2 as a possible D gene (5 bases). From germline, CDR1 is SEHNR and CDR2 FQNEAQ (reference sequence). There are 15 residues in the CDR3. V was cut by 0 bases and J by 3 bases, with 9 bases left in between. In DNA form, the CDR3 reads TGTGCCAGCAGCTTAGCGGAGGTCCTCTACAATGAGCAGTTCTTC. Its translation is CASSLAEVLYNEQFF.

The V gene is TRBV6-5, the J gene TRBJ2-1, with D possibly matching TRBD1 (6 bases). V was shortened by 5 bases and J by 6 bases, with 17 bases between the two germline ends. The CDR3 is 15 residues long. Germline CDR1 is MNHEY and CDR2 is SVGAGI. The CDR3 DNA follows: TGTGCCAGCAGTCGGGAACACAGGGTGGGCAATGAGCAGTTCTTC. This sequence encodes CASSREHRVGNEQFF.

V is TRBV18 and J is TRBJ1-5, with TRBD1 identical over 7 bases. This CDR3 has 16 residues. V lost 4 bases and J lost 2; bases outside the gene matches: 8. The germline V gene has CDR1 KGHSH and CDR2 LQKENI. The CDR3 here is CASSLTGEPGNQPQHF. Written as DNA, the CDR3 is TGTGCCAGCTCACTAACAGGGGAACCTGGCAATCAGCCCCAGCATTTT.